The source of this T cell receptor beta chain is a study of blood T cell repertoires in COVID-19. As for the study in general: The study drew acute and convalescent COVID-19 samples from the United States, Italy and Spain. T cells, B-cell-depleted T cells, or PBMCs supplied cDNA or gDNA.

Patients of the Seattle cohort, enrolled during active infection, were followed longitudinally. This clone was seen a few times. Clones were read by immunoSEQ multiplex PCR, and TCRdb kept only the in-frame ones, dropping some. This sample carries 130,000 to 150,000 clones, around 75% of them seen once, and the ten largest clones take 5%. Looked up from germline, CDR1 is MDHEN and CDR2 is SYDVKM. V dropped 4 bases and J dropped 1; count of bases not matched to a gene: 15. The CDR3 loop spans 18 amino acids. The chain links TRBV28 to TRBJ2-7; 8 bases agree with TRBD1. The TCR was taken from a woman in her 70s with COVID-19, enrolled during active disease. Sequencing was performed on peripheral blood. Here the CDR3 DNA reads TGTGCCAGCAGTTCCCGCATTAAAGACAGGGGTAGGTCCTACGAGCAGTACTTC. It yields the protein CASSSRIKDRGRSYEQYF. Combining the CDR3 with reference TRBV28 and TRBJ2-7 gives the whole variable domain DVKVTQSSRYLVKRTGEKVFLECVQDMDHENMFWYRQDPGLGLRLIYFSYDVKMKEKGDIPEGYSVSREKKERFSLILESASTNQTSMYLCASSSRIKDRGRSYEQYFGPGTRLTVT.